A single sample is the source of the 19 T cell receptor beta chains below, sequenced in a study of monozygotic twins with inflammatory bowel disease. With the 5' RACE reads reprocessed, TCRdb shows one record per CDR3 protein and no DNA. This table holds 200,000 to 250,000 distinct CDR3 sequences. Sequencing was performed on blood. The receptor set was obtained from a human donor with ulcerative colitis or Crohn's disease, or a healthy co-twin of an affected twin (not recorded which).

The chain carries TRBV29-1 and TRBJ1-1. This CDR3 has 13 amino acids. Per the germline V gene, CDR1 is SQVTM and CDR2 is ANQGSEA. CDR3 sequence reads: CSIQGQVNTEAFF.

V and J are TRBV5-4 and TRBJ2-1; TCRdb picks TRBD2, but there is no DNA to check that call. CDR1 is SGHNT, CDR2 YYREEE, per germline (reference sequence). The CDR3 runs 15 residues. The CDR3 loop is CASSSGLADYNEQFF.

V and J are TRBV7-9 and TRBJ2-5; there is no DNA to check the TCRdb D call of TRBD2. The germline CDR1 and CDR2 sequences are SEHNR and FQNEAQ (reference sequence). The CDR3 is made up of 14 amino acids. CDR3 region: CASSPGLASETQYF. Variable domain in full (rest from reference TRBV7-9 and TRBJ2-5): DTGVSQNPRHKITKRGQNVTFRCDPISEHNRLYWYRQTLGQGPEFLTYFQNEAQLEKSRLLSDRFSAERPKGSFSTLEIQRTEQGDSAMYLCASSPGLASETQYFGPGTRLLVL.

This chain links TRBV2 with TRBJ1-2. Germline V gene sequence: CDR1 SNHLY, CDR2 FYNNEI. This CDR3 is built from 13 residues. CDR3 sequence: CASRGQLNYGYTF.

The gene calls are TRBV27 and TRBJ2-1; TCRdb designates TRBD1, a call that cannot be tested without DNA. In germline, CDR1 is MNHEY, CDR2 SMNVEV (reference sequence). The length of the CDR3 is 14 residues. CDR3 amino acids: CASSFTGSYNEQFF.

V usage is TRBV12-3 or TRBV12-4 and J usage is TRBJ1-2. The CDR3 spans 14 residues. The CDR3 protein is CASSHLPRAYGYTF.

The chain is built from TRBV18 and TRBJ2-5. The CDR3 consists of 13 residues. Germline loops: CDR1 KGHSH, CDR2 LQKENI. CDR3 amino acids: CASSPTQLETQYF.

The V call is TRBV7-2, the J call TRBJ1-5; TCRdb calls TRBD1, which cannot be checked without DNA. The CDR3 is made up of 15 amino acids. Germline V gene sequence: CDR1 SGHTA, CDR2 FQGNSA. The CDR3 loop is CASSLKPGSNQPQHF. The full variable domain, with the rest looked up from reference TRBV7-2 and TRBJ1-5, is GAGVSQSPSNKVTEKGKDVELRCDPISGHTALYWYRQSLGQGLEFLIYFQGNSAPDKSGLPSDRFSAERTGGSVSTLTIQRTQQEDSAVYLCASSLKPGSNQPQHFGDGTRLSIL.

This chain connects TRBV5-1 to TRBJ2-7. This CDR3 has 14 residues. Germline values: CDR1 SGHRS, CDR2 YFSETQ. CDR3 sequence reads: CASSSHLTVYEQYF.

V and J are TRBV7-2 and TRBJ1-2; the D call of TRBD1 rests on TCRdb alone, since no DNA is present to check it. The CDR3 runs to 14 residues. Looked up from germline, CDR1 is SGHTA and CDR2 is FQGNSA. This CDR3 is CASIPARGNYGYTF.

The chain employs TRBV25-1 and TRBJ2-5; TCRdb calls TRBD1, which cannot be checked without DNA. CDR3 length equals 15 residues. The V gene's germline CDR1 is MGHDK and CDR2 SYGVNS. CDR3 residues: CASSEYYGSEETQYF.

The chain carries TRBV28 and TRBJ2-2; there is no DNA to check the TCRdb D call of TRBD1. The CDR3 has 16 amino acids. Looked up from germline, CDR1 is MDHEN and CDR2 is SYDVKM. CDR3 region: CASSVNRGLGTGELFF.

CDR3: CASSYSLDRYYEQYF. The rearrangement joins TRBV6-5 to TRBJ2-7; the TCRdb D gene call, TRBD1, has no DNA to confirm it. The CDR3 consists of 15 residues. Germline V gene data show CDR1 as MNHEY and CDR2 as SVGAGI.

The chain employs TRBV27 and TRBJ1-2; TCRdb gives TRBD1 as the D gene, but with no DNA this cannot be confirmed. The CDR3 consists of 15 residues. Germline V CDR1 and CDR2: MNHEY, SMNVEV (reference sequence). The CDR3 loop reads CASSPGQAPNYGYTF.

The chain employs TRBV7-8 and TRBJ2-1; TCRdb selects TRBD1, and the lack of DNA leaves this call unchecked. The germline V gene has CDR1 SGHVS and CDR2 FQNEAQ. The CDR3 runs to 17 residues. The CDR3: CASQVGGLTWGSNEQFF.

The genes are TRBV5-4 and TRBJ2-1; the D call of TRBD1 rests on TCRdb alone, since no DNA is present to check it. CDR3 length equals 12 residues. Germline V gene lookup returns CDR1 SGHNT and CDR2 YYREEE (reference sequence). CDR3 residues: CASGGVSNEQFF.

This CDR3 is CASSLSKGPETQYF. This chain connects TRBV7-2 to TRBJ2-5; TCRdb picks TRBD1, but there is no DNA to check that call. The germline V gene has CDR1 SGHTA and CDR2 FQGNSA. The CDR3 covers 14 residues.

The chain couples TRBV27 to TRBJ1-1. Germline loops: CDR1 MNHEY, CDR2 SMNVEV (reference sequence). The CDR3 has 13 residues. The CDR3 spells CASSPSGTSEAFF.

The chain employs TRBV6-1 and TRBJ2-2; the D call of TRBD1 rests on TCRdb alone, since no DNA is present to check it. From germline, CDR1 is MNHNS and CDR2 SASEGT. CDR3 length: 14 residues. CDR3 residues: CASSQAPRTGELFF.